A single sample gave rise to the 18 T cell receptor beta chains below, sequenced in a study of identifying expanded T cells in peripheral blood. Only in-frame clones appear in the TCRdb table, and some are missing; sequencing was by immunoSEQ multiplex PCR. The sample contains approximately 63,000 clones, more than 70% of which appear only once. Specimen: blood. These receptors came from a person aged 18 to 69 in good health.

This sequence joins TRBV7-3 and TRBJ2-1; 7 nucleotides agree with TRBD1. The length of the CDR3 is 16 residues. V was pared by 1 base and J by 6 bases, with 9 bases of the junction left unmatched. CDR1 and CDR2 from the germline V gene are SGHTA and FQGTGA. The CDR3 DNA sequence: TGTGCCAGCAGCTTAAAGACAGGGTGGATGGTCAATGAGCAGTTCTTC. It encodes CASSLKTGWMVNEQFF. The full variable domain, completed using reference TRBV7-3 and TRBJ2-1, is GAGVSQTPSNKVTEKGKYVELRCDPISGHTALYWYRQSLGQGPEFLIYFQGTGAADDSGLPNDRFFAVRPEGSVSTLKIQRTERGDSAVYLCASSLKTGWMVNEQFFGPGTRLTVL.

This clone was seen once. This sample also contains other DNA sequences that code for the same CDR3. The gene calls are TRBV7-8 and TRBJ2-7; D is unresolved. The germline CDR1 and CDR2 sequences are SGHVS and FQNEAQ. The CDR3 has 13 residues. V lost 1 base, J lost 2 bases, and 6 bases lay in between. CDR3 bases: TGTGCCAGCAGCTTAGGCTCACCCTACGAGCAGTACTTC. It translates to CASSLGSPYEQYF. The full variable domain, in which reference TRBV7-8 and TRBJ2-7 provide the parts outside the CDR3, is GAGVSQSPRYKVAKRGQDVALRCDPISGHVSLFWYQQALGQGPEFLTYFQNEAQLDKSGLPSDRFFAERPEGSVSTLKIQRTQQEDSAVYLCASSLGSPYEQYFGPGTRLTVT.

The rearrangement uses TRBV10-1 and TRBJ2-2, with no clear D. Germline V gene data show CDR1 as WNHNN and CDR2 as SYGVQD (reference sequence). CDR3 length: 18 amino acids. V dropped 3 bases and J dropped 3 bases, with 20 bases sitting between them. CDR3 protein: CASSDTGPGQADTGELFF. In nucleotides, the CDR3 is TGCGCCAGCAGTGATACGGGCCCGGGTCAGGCGGACACCGGGGAGCTGTTTTTT.

The rearrangement joins TRBV5-1 to TRBJ1-6, with D unclear. The CDR3 is 13 residues long. The V gene lost 4 bases and the J gene lost 7 bases, with 9 bases spanning the gap. CDR1 and CDR2 (germline): SGHRS, YFSETQ. CDR3 sequence: CASSVDRNSPLHF. The CDR3 DNA sequence: TGCGCCAGCAGCGTGGACCGGAATTCACCCCTCCACTTT.

The CDR3 DNA is TGTGCCAGCAGTACAGGGATGGGCACAGATACGCAGTATTTT. Translating gives CASSTGMGTDTQYF. V usage is TRBV6-5 and J usage is TRBJ2-3, with a weak D call TRBD1 (6 bases). Germline CDR1 reads MNHEY; CDR2 reads SVGAGI. V was shortened by 5 bases and J by 1 base, with 10 bases between the two germline ends. CDR3 length equals 14 residues.

This clone was seen once. The V call is TRBV7-2, the J call TRBJ2-3; the match to TRBD2 covers 11 bases. Germline CDR1 reads SGHTA; CDR2 reads FQGNSA. This CDR3 spans 15 amino acids. V dropped 1 base and J dropped 4; count of bases not matched to a gene: 1. CDR3 sequence (DNA): TGTGCCAGCAGCTTAGGGGGACTAGCGGCAGATACGCAGTATTTT. Amino acids: CASSLGGLAADTQYF.

The chain joins TRBV6-5 to TRBJ2-5; 7 bases match TRBD2. CDR3 length equals 14 residues. Germline values: CDR1 MNHEY, CDR2 SVGAGI. Trimming removed 10 bases from V and 1 base from J; junction bases left unmatched: 9. CDR3 DNA: TGTGCCACCTCCCCTCCGGGGGGCCAAGAGACCCAGTACTTC. Protein product: CATSPPGGQETQYF.

This chain uses TRBV18 with TRBJ2-1; D unclear. Trimming took off 6 bases at V and 6 bases at J, with 6 bases between the two ends. The CDR3 is 11 amino acids. Germline CDR1 and CDR2: KGHSH and LQKENI. The CDR3: CASSFINEQFF. CDR3 in DNA: TGTGCCAGCTCTTTCATCAATGAGCAGTTCTTC.

The genes are TRBV4-1 and TRBJ2-5, with D hard to call. Trimming stripped 4 bases from V and 3 bases from J, with 9 bases between. CDR1 and CDR2 (germline): MGHRA, YSYEKL. The CDR3 has 13 residues. This CDR3 is CASSRRLEETQYF. CDR3 in DNA: TGCGCCAGCAGCCGGCGACTGGAAGAGACCCAGTACTTC.

The chain carries TRBV19 and TRBJ2-7, with D perhaps being TRBD1 or TRBD2 (6 bases each). Trimming removed 1 base from V and 1 base from J, with 11 bases in between. Per the germline V gene, CDR1 is LNHDA and CDR2 is SQIVND (reference sequence). The CDR3 runs 15 residues. CDR3 bases: TGTGCCAGTAGTATAGCACAGGGAGGTTCCTACGAGCAGTACTTC. Amino acid sequence: CASSIAQGGSYEQYF.

This clone has only a few counts. The chain links TRBV4-2 to TRBJ2-1, with D uncertain. The germline V gene has CDR1 LGHNA and CDR2 YNFKEQ. Trimming left V 1 base short and J 3 bases short, with 13 bases between. The CDR3 length is 16 residues. The CDR3: CASSQAEASGYNEQFF. CDR3 coding DNA: TGTGCCAGCAGCCAAGCTGAAGCTTCGGGCTACAATGAGCAGTTCTTC.

This sequence joins TRBV11-1 and TRBJ2-7; possibly TRBD1 for D (5 bases). Per the germline V gene, CDR1 is SGHAT and CDR2 is FQDESV (reference sequence). Deletions cut 5 bases from V and 1 base from J, with 12 bases between. The CDR3 runs 14 residues. The CDR3 is CASSDRLNSYEQYF. CDR3 DNA: TGTGCCAGCAGCGACAGACTCAATTCCTACGAGCAGTACTTC.

V is TRBV5-1 and J is TRBJ2-5; a weak D match, TRBD1 (6 bases). The germline V gene has CDR1 SGHRS and CDR2 YFSETQ. Trimming removed 4 bases at V and 0 bases at J, with 16 bases between. This CDR3 has 16 amino acids. As DNA, the CDR3 is TGCGCCAGCAGCCTGCAACTCCGGGACAACCAAGAGACCCAGTACTTC. Amino acid sequence: CASSLQLRDNQETQYF.

V is TRBV6-1 and J is TRBJ2-7; D ambiguous. Germline V gives CDR1 MNHNS, CDR2 SASEGT. The CDR3 covers 15 residues. The ends were cut back, 4 bases at V and 6 bases at J, with 19 bases in the middle. The DNA of the CDR3 is TGTGCCAGCAGTGTCAGGAGTCCCACTACGGGCGAGCAGTACTTC. It yields the protein CASSVRSPTTGEQYF.

The rearrangement joins TRBV6-5 to TRBJ1-3; D uncertain. Germline assignment: CDR1 MNHEY and CDR2 SVGAGI. The CDR3 sequence is 16 residues long. V was trimmed by 0 bases and J by 0 bases, leaving 9 bases between them. CDR3 DNA sequence: TGTGCCAGCAGTTACTCTGGGGTTGGCTCTGGAAACACCATATATTTT. It encodes CASSYSGVGSGNTIYF.

This clone was picked up one time. J is TRBJ1-5 and V is TRBV4-1; D remains unclear. V dropped 1 base and J dropped 3 bases, with 16 bases sitting between them. This CDR3 has 17 residues. Germline assignment: CDR1 MGHRA and CDR2 YSYEKL. The CDR3 loop reads CASSQVDMGLSNQPQHF. The CDR3, as DNA: TGCGCCAGCAGCCAAGTCGACATGGGTCTTTCCAATCAGCCCCAGCATTTT.

The chain carries TRBV5-1 and TRBJ1-1, with D perhaps matching TRBD1 (6 bases). The V end was cut by 0 bases, the J end by 10 bases, with 13 bases between. Germline V gene sequence: CDR1 SGHRS, CDR2 YFSETQ. The CDR3 consists of 13 residues. For the CDR3, the DNA is TGCGCCAGCAGCTTGGCCACACAGGGTGTAGCTTTCTTT. This sequence encodes CASSLATQGVAFF.

The rearrangement links TRBV4-1 to TRBJ1-2, with TRBD1 matching 10 bases. The CDR3 has 17 residues. V shed 0 bases, J shed 4 bases, and the junction held 8 bases outside the gene matches. In germline, CDR1 is MGHRA, CDR2 YSYEKL. The CDR3 region is CASSQELPGQGSYGYTF. The CDR3 bases are TGCGCCAGCAGCCAAGAACTGCCGGGACAGGGGAGCTATGGCTACACCTTC.